This T cell receptor beta chain originates from a study of CD8 T cells in ankylosing spondylitis. By quantitative 5'-RACE with molecular barcodes, the TCR beta libraries were made. One entry per CDR3 protein results from TCRdb running MiXCR on the 5' RACE reads. The sample has about 130,000 distinct CDR3 sequences; 7% are singletons. Many counts were recorded for this clonotype. The antigen is not known. Study-level findings and limits: What appeared characteristic of ankylosing spondylitis blood was a TCR beta motif of eight highly homologous variants. It was reported that disease-linked clones were significantly enriched in matched ankylosing spondylitis synovial fluid.

Trimming pared 2 bases from V and 2 bases from J, leaving 19 bases between. Germline lookup yields CDR1 MNHEY and CDR2 SMNVEV (reference sequence). The CDR3 is 18 residues long. The receptor was isolated from a male donor with ankylosing spondylitis or in good health (not recorded which). Sequenced material: blood, either unsorted or a sorted T cell fraction (not recorded which). The rearrangement links TRBV27 to TRBJ1-5; D remains unclear. The CDR3: CASSLKASTVLGNQPQHF. Written as DNA, the CDR3 is TGTGCCAGCAGTTTAAAGGCTTCGACGGTCCTAGGCAATCAGCCCCAGCATTTT.